These 5 T cell receptor beta chains were all obtained from the same sample, sequenced in a study of blood T cell repertoires in COVID-19. Profiling relied on immunoSEQ multiplex PCR, and the TCRdb table lists in-frame clones only, not all of them. The sample records about 62,000 clones, approximately 86% being singletons. Sequencing was done on a sample of peripheral blood. These receptors all stem from a man aged 70 or older with acute or convalescent COVID-19.

The genes are TRBV6-6 and TRBJ1-5; D gene ambiguous. The germline V gene encodes CDR1 MNHNY and CDR2 SVGAGI (reference sequence). The ends were cut back, 10 bases at V and 3 bases at J, with 13 bases in the middle. The CDR3 runs to 13 residues. The CDR3 loop reads CATRWADNQPQHF. Written as DNA, the CDR3 is TGTGCCACCAGGTGGGCAGACAATCAGCCCCAGCATTTT.

The chain combines TRBV28 with TRBJ1-5, with a possible D match to TRBD1 (5 bases). There are 15 residues in the CDR3. The germline V gene encodes CDR1 MDHEN and CDR2 SYDVKM. Trimming took off 3 bases at V and 1 base at J, with 10 bases between the two ends. This CDR3 reads CASSFTGVSNQPQHF. CDR3 sequence (DNA): TGTGCCAGCAGTTTTACAGGTGTGAGCAATCAGCCCCAGCATTTT.

The chain links TRBV29-1 to TRBJ2-7, with TRBD1 as a possible D gene (5 bases). Germline V gene sequence: CDR1 SQVTM, CDR2 ANQGSEA. The CDR3 is 11 residues long. With 4 bases removed from V and 7 bases from J, the gap between germline ends came to 11 bases. The DNA for the CDR3 is TGCAGCGTTGTTAGGGGTTGGGAGCAGTACTTC. Translating it yields CSVVRGWEQYF.

V is TRBV27 and J is TRBJ2-7; TRBD1 matches at 9 bases. Germline CDR1 reads MNHEY; CDR2 reads SMNVEV (reference sequence). This CDR3 has 14 amino acids. V lost 10 bases, J lost 1 base, and 8 bases stayed unmatched. Here the CDR3 DNA reads TGTGCCACAAGCCGGGACAGGGATTCCTACGAGCAGTACTTC. This translates into CATSRDRDSYEQYF.

This clone appeared a few times. V is TRBV9 and J is TRBJ1-6, with 7 bases matching TRBD1. V lost 2 bases and J lost 14; bases outside the gene matches: 7. The CDR3 is 13 residues long. Looked up from germline, CDR1 is SGDLS and CDR2 is YYNGEE. The CDR3 region is CASSVARGTALHF. Here the CDR3 DNA reads TGTGCCAGCAGCGTTGCCCGCGGGACAGCCCTCCACTTT.